This T cell receptor (beta chain) was sequenced in a study of cytomegalovirus exposure and HLA in healthy donors. Across the study: As released early, the data held 75 million to 90 million unique TCRs from HLA-typed donors. Broader study findings: Later examination showed HLA-associated TCR beta chains had greater clonal expansion than equally common others. What TCR beta sequences reportedly achieved was accurate prediction of HLA-A and HLA-B alleles in most subjects. In vitro data verified three CMV-associated chains as specific for CMV antigens.

This clone came up a few times. No antigen is known for it. Use of 60 Vbeta and 13 Jbeta primers characterized the PCR. Data came from immunoSEQ multiplex PCR; TCRdb stores just in-frame clones and leaves some out. The sample consists of 95,000 to 150,000 clones, 76% of them appearing once. The receptor was isolated from a man aged 45 to 65 in good health and CMV-seronegative. The material sequenced was PBMCs.

The CDR3 sequence: CASSQRGQGADTGELFF. The CDR3 region has the DNA TGCGCCAGCAGCCAAAGGGGACAGGGGGCCGACACCGGGGAGCTGTTTTTT. The chain uses TRBV4-1 and TRBJ2-2; 12 bases fit TRBD1. V shed 2 bases and J 3 bases; nucleotides not matched to a gene: 4. This CDR3 is 17 amino acids long. Germline CDR1 MGHRA, CDR2 YSYEKL.